Sequencing of this T cell receptor (beta chain) was carried out in a study of shared clonotypes between healthy human individuals. The study, taken as a whole, reports: The naive CD4 repertoires of several donors were compared, and about 5% of clonotypes were shared.

The germline CDR1 and CDR2 sequences are SGHRS and YFSETQ. V dropped 4 bases and J dropped 0 bases, with 11 bases sitting between them. This CDR3 is 15 amino acids long. Comment on this clone: The antigen is undetermined. Within the sample, other DNA sequences also encode this same CDR3.

Repertoires were generated with immunoSEQ multiplex PCR, while TCRdb's copy carries only in-frame clones and drops some. The data hold 2 million to 2.5 million clones, with approximately 94% observed a single time. The sequence came from a man younger than 30 in good health. The material sequenced was naive CD4+ T cells sorted from blood. Sample subset: CD45RA+ positively selected. The chain combines TRBV5-1 with TRBJ1-5, with D possibly TRBD1 on 5 matching bases. This CDR3 is CASSPLGGSNQPQHF. The DNA for the CDR3 is TGCGCCAGCAGCCCCCTTGGGGGTAGCAATCAGCCCCAGCATTTT.